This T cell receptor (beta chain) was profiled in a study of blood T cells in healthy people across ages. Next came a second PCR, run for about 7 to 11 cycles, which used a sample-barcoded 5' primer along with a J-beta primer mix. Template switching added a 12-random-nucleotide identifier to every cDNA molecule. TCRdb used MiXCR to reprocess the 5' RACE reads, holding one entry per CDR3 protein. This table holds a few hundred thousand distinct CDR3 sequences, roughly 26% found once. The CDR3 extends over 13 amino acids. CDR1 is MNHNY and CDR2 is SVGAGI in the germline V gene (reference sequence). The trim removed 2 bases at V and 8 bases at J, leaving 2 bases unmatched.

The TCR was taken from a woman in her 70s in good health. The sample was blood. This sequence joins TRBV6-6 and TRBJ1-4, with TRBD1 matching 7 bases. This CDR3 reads CASSYQDREKLFF. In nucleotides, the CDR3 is TGTGCCAGCAGTTACCAGGACAGGGAAAAACTGTTTTTT.